The clone carrying this TCR beta chain has just a few counts. Its antigen remains unknown. Through a sample-barcoded 5' primer and a J-beta primer mix, a second PCR was run for roughly 7 to 12 cycles. One entry per CDR3 protein, called by TCRdb with MiXCR from the 5' RACE reads. The table lists about a million distinct CDR3 sequences, 35% to 45% of them singletons. This sample was included in a study of blood T cells in healthy people across ages. The study, taken as a whole, reports: Versus aged donors, long-lived donors had higher diversity and more naive CD4+ cells.

There are 15 residues in the CDR3. Germline CDR1 and CDR2: DFQATT and SNEGSKA (reference sequence). The sequencing input was blood. This receptor was identified in a man in his late teens or twenties in good health. The gene calls are TRBV20-1 and TRBJ2-7, with a possible D match to TRBD1 (5 bases). Gene TRBJ2-5 matches the end of the DNA better, so the J call may be wrong. DNA for the CDR3: TGCAGTGCTAGAGATGATGGGGCCTCGGTGGAGACCCAGTACTTC. It yields the protein CSARDDGASVETQYF.